This entry is about one T cell receptor beta chain. Its antigen is unidentified. The patients all showed relapse after autologous stem cell transplantation, while their brentuximab vedotin exposure varied. The trim removed 4 bases at V and 5 bases at J, leaving 6 bases unmatched. There are 14 residues in the CDR3. Germline lookup yields CDR1 MNHEY and CDR2 SMNVEV (reference sequence). The method was immunoSEQ multiplex PCR; TCRdb's version includes in-frame clones alone and lacks a portion of them. Of around 19,000 clones in the sample, about 80% were seen once. The entry originates in a study of PD-1 blockade in classical Hodgkin lymphoma. Findings of the study overall: The study found complete responders had baseline diversity similar to newly diagnosed patients. The study found that TCR diversity rose significantly by C4D1 in CD4+ but not CD8+ cells. Factors driving the repertoire differences, possibly disease activity or prior therapy, remain undefined.

The receptor comes from a human donor with classical Hodgkin lymphoma. The sequences come from peripheral blood mononuclear cells (PBMCs), collected at baseline. The V and J genes are TRBV27 and TRBJ2-5; TRBD1 matches at 8 bases. The CDR3 reads CASSSGQGVETQYF. The CDR3 bases are TGTGCCAGCAGTTCAGGACAGGGTGTTGAGACCCAGTACTTC.